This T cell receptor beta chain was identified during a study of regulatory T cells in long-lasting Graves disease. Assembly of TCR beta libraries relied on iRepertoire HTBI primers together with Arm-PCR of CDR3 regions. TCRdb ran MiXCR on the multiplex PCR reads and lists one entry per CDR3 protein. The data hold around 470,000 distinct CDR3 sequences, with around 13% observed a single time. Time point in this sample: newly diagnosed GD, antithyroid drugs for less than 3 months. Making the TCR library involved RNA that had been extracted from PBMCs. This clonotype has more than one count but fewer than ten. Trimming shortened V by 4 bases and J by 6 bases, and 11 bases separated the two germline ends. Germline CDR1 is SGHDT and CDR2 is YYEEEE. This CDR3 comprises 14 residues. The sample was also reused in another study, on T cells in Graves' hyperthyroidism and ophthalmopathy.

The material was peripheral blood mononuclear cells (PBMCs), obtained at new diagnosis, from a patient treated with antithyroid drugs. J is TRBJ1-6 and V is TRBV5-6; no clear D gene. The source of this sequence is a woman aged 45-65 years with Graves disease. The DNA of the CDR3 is TGTGCCAGCAGCCCGACCATGGGTAATTCACCCCTCCACTTT. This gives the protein CASSPTMGNSPLHF.